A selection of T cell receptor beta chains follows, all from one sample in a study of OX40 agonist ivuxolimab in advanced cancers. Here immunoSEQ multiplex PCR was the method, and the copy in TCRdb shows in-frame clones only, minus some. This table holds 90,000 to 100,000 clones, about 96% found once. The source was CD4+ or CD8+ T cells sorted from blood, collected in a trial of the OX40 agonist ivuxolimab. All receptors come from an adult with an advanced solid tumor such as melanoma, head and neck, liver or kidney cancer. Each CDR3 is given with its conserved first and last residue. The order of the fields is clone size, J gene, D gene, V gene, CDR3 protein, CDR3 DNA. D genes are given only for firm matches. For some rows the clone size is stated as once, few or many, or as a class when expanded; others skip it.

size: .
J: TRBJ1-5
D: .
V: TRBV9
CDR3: CASGLGYNQPQHF
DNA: TGTGCCAGCGGTTTGGGGTATAATCAGCCCCAGCATTTT

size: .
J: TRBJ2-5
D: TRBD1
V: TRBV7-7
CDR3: CASSLGQGIQETQYF
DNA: TGTGCCAGCAGCTTAGGACAGGGGATTCAAGAGACCCAGTACTTC

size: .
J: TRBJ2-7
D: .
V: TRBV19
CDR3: CASSIGSRGFDYEQYF
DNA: TGTGCCAGTAGTATCGGTAGCAGGGGCTTTGACTACGAGCAGTACTTC

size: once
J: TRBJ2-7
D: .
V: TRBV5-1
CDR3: CASSLERSIHEQYF
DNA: TGCGCCAGCAGCTTGGAACGCAGTATCCACGAGCAGTACTTC

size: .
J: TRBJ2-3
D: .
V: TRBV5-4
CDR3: CASSTMESDTQYF
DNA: TGTGCCAGCAGCACTATGGAGTCAGATACGCAGTATTTT

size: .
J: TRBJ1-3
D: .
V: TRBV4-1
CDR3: CASSLDPLGNTIYF
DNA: TGCGCCAGCAGCTTGGACCCGCTAGGTAACACCATATATTTT

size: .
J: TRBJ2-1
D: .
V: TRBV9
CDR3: CASSDLRSGNYNEQFF
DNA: TGTGCCAGCAGCGACCTCCGTAGCGGAAACTACAATGAGCAGTTCTTC

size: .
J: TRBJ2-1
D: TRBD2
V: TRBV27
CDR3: CASSFYKRGGYNEQFF
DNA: TGTGCCAGCAGTTTCTACAAGCGGGGAGGGTACAATGAGCAGTTCTTC

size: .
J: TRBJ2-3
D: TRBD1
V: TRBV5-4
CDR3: CASSFIGQGTDTQYF
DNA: TGTGCCAGCAGCTTTATCGGACAGGGCACAGATACGCAGTATTTT

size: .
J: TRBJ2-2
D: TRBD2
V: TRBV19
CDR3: CASGLPGTKAGELFF
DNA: TGTGCCAGTGGTCTTCCTGGGACTAAGGCCGGGGAGCTGTTTTTT

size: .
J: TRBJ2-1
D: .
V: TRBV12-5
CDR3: CASGLHPDPPQFF
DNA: TGTGCTAGTGGTTTGCACCCCGACCCCCCGCAGTTCTTC